This T cell receptor beta chain stems from a study of T cell responses to AZD1222 COVID-19 vaccine. Study-wide points: Close to half of spike-specific TCRs reportedly recognize unmutated variant regions.

CDR1 is SGHNT and CDR2 is YYREEE in the germline V gene (reference sequence). Trimming took 3 bases from V and 2 from J; bases not matched to a gene: 10. The CDR3 is 16 amino acids. Points on this clone: Its antigen is as yet unknown.

Sequencing was performed with immunoSEQ multiplex PCR; in TCRdb, only in-frame clones are kept and a portion is missing. The sample includes approximately 150,000 clones, about 87% of them seen just once. The sample here was peripheral blood, taken on day 0 of MenACWY control vaccination. The J gene is TRBJ2-5, the V gene TRBV5-4, with 7 bases lining up with TRBD1. The TCR sequence derives from an adult in good health. CDR3: CASSSRTHRGQETQYF. The CDR3, as DNA: TGTGCCAGCAGCTCGAGGACGCACAGGGGACAAGAGACCCAGTACTTC.